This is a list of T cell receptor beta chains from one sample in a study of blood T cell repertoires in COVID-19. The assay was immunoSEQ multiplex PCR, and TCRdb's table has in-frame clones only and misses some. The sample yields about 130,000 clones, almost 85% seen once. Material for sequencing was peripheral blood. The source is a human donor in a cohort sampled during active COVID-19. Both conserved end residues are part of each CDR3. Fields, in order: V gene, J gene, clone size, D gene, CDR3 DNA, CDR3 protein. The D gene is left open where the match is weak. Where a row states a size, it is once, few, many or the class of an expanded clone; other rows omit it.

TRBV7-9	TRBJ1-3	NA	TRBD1	TGTGCCAGCCAAGGACAGGGGGAATTGGCCACCATATATTTT	CASQGQGELATIYF
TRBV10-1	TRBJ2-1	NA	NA	TGCGCCAGCAGTGAGTCAGGGGCCTTATCAAAGGATGAGCAGTTCTTC	CASSESGALSKDEQFF
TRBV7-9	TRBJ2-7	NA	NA	TGTGCCAGCAGCCCGGGCGTTGGGGGGTGGACCTACGAGCAGTACTTC	CASSPGVGGWTYEQYF
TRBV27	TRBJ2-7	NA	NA	TGTGCCAGCAGTTCTCACATCTCCTACGAGCAGTACTTC	CASSSHISYEQYF
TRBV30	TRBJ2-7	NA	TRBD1	TGTGCCTGGAGAGGGACAGTTAATAACGAGCAGTACTTC	CAWRGTVNNEQYF
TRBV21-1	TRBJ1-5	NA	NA	TGTGCCAGCAGCAAAGGTGGGACAGGTGATCAGCCCCAGCATTTT	CASSKGGTGDQPQHF
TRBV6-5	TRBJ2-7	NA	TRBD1	TGTGCCAGCAGTTTCGGGACAGGGATTGTCGGCGAGCAGTACTTC	CASSFGTGIVGEQYF
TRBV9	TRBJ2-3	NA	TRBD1	TGTGCCAGCAGCGACGACAGGGGATTACCAGATACGCAGTATTTT	CASSDDRGLPDTQYF
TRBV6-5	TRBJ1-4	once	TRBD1	TGTGCCAGCAGTTGGGGACAGAGACCCGAAAAACTGTTTTTT	CASSWGQRPEKLFF
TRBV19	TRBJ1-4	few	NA	TGTGCCAGTAGTATAGCCTTACGGGGTAATGAAAAACTGTTTTTT	CASSIALRGNEKLFF
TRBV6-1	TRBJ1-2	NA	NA	TGTGCCAGCAGTGAGTCGGCAGACGGGGGCTACACCTTC	CASSESADGGYTF
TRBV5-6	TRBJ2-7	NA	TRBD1	TGTGCCAGCAGTACAGGGGACCCCTACGAGCAGTACTTC	CASSTGDPYEQYF
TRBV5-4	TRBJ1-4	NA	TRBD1	TGTGCCAGCAGCCGGACAGGGTATAATGAAAAACTGTTTTTT	CASSRTGYNEKLFF
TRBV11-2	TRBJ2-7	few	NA	TGTGCCAGCAGCTTAGCGTACGAGCAGTACTTC	CASSLAYEQYF
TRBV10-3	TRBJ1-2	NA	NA	TGTGCCATCAGGGGGACGGGGGGGGCCCTCGACTATGGCTACACCTTC	CAIRGTGGALDYGYTF
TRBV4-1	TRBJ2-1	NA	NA	TGCGCCAGCAGTCAGGACTCCTACAATGAGCAGTTCTTC	CASSQDSYNEQFF